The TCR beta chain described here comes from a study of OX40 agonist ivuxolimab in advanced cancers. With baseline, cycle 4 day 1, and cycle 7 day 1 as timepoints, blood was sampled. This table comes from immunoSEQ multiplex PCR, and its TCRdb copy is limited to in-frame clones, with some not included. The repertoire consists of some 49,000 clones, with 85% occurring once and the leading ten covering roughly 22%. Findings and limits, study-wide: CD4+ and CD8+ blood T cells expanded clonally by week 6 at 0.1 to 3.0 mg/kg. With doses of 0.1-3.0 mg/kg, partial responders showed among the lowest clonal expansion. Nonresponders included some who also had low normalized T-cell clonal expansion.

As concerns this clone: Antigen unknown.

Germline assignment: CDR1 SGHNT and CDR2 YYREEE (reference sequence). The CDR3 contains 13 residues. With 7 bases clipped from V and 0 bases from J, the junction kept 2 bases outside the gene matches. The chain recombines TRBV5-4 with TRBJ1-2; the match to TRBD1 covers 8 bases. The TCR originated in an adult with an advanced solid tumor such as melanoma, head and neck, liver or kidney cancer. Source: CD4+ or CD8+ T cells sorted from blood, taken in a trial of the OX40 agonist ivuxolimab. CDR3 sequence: CASGQGANYGYTF. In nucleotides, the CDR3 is TGTGCCAGCGGACAGGGAGCTAACTATGGCTACACCTTC.